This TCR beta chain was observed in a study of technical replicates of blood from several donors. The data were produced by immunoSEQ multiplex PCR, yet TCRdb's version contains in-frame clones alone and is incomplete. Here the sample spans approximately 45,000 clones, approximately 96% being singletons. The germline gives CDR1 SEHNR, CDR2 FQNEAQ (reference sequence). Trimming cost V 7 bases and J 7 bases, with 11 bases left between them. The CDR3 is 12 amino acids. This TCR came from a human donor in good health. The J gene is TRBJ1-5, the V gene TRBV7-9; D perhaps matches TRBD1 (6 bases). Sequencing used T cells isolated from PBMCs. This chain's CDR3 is CASTRGDQPQHF. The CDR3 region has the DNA TGTGCCAGCACCAGGGGCGACCAGCCCCAGCATTTT.